This T cell receptor (beta chain) was found in a study of shared clonotypes between healthy human individuals. Study as a whole: Each donor's CD8 memory used one plate, CD8 naive two, each CD4 subset three.

Clones were sequenced by immunoSEQ multiplex PCR, and TCRdb holds only the in-frame ones, with some missing. The repertoire includes hundreds of thousands of clones, approximately 96% of them detected once, and roughly 0.1% sits in the top ten. This CDR3 contains 15 residues. The germline V and J ends were trimmed by 1 base and 6 bases, with 12 bases remaining between them. Germline CDR1 MDHEN, CDR2 SYDVKM. Cells designated naive CD8 were CD45RO-negative and were positively selected for CCR7, with terminally differentiated effector memory CD45RA+ cells excluded. Sequenced sample: naive CD8+ T cells sorted from blood. The chain links TRBV28 to TRBJ2-2; perhaps TRBD1 as D (6 bases). This TCR was sampled from a woman aged 25 to 39 in good health. Here the CDR3 reads CASSLFGRGAGELFF. For the CDR3, the DNA is TGTGCCAGCAGTTTATTCGGCAGGGGAGCCGGGGAGCTGTTTTTT.